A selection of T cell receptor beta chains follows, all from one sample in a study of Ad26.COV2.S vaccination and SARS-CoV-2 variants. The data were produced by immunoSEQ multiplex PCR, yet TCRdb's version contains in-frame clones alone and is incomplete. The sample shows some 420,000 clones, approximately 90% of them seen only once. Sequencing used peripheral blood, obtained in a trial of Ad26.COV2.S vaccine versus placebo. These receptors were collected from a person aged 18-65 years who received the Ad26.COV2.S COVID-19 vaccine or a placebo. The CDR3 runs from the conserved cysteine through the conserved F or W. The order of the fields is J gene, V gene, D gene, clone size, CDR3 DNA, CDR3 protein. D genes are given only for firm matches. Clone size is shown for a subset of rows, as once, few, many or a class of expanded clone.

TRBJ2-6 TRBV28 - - TGTGCCAGCAAGGTACCAGGGGCCAACGTCCTGACTTTC CASKVPGANVLTF
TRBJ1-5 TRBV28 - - TGTGCCAGCAGCCGACTCGGGGGCGGGGATCAGCCCCAGCATTTT CASSRLGGGDQPQHF
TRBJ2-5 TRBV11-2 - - TGTGCCAGCAGCTTAGCACGTTCGAGGATTAACAGGGATTGGGAGACCCAGTACTTC CASSLARSRINRDWETQYF
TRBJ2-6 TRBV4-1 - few TGCGCCAGCAGCCAAGAAAGAGGGTCGGGGGCCAACGTCCTGACTTTC CASSQERGSGANVLTF
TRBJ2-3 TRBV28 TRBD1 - TGTGCCAGCAGTGTAGGGACAGCGTACAGCACAGATACGCAGTATTTT CASSVGTAYSTDTQYF
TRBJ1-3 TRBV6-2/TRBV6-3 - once TGTGCCAGCAGTTACCGGTTTGTAGGAACCCTCTCTGGAAACACCATATATTTT CASSYRFVGTLSGNTIYF
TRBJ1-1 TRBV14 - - TGTGCCAGCAGACCTTTGACAGGAACGAACACTGAAGCTTTCTTT CASRPLTGTNTEAFF
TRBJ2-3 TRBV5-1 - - TGCGCCAGCAGCCCGGGACGAACGAGCACAGATACGCAGTATTTT CASSPGRTSTDTQYF
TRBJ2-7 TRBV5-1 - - TGCGCCAGCAGCCTACCCCGTCGGGGCGAGCAGTACTTC CASSLPRRGEQYF
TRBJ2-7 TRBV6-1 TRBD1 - TGTGCCAGCAGTGAATCCGACAGGGCCGTCTACGAGCAGTACTTC CASSESDRAVYEQYF
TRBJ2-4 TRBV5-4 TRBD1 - TGTGCCAGCAGCTTGGTGGCAGGGGGCAAAAACATTCAGTACTTC CASSLVAGGKNIQYF
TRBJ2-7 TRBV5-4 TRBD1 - TGTGCCAGCAGCCTTGGACAGGCTCCCTTCTACGAGCAGTACTTC CASSLGQAPFYEQYF
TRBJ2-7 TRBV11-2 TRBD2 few TGTGCCAGCAGCTTAGAGCCTGCCAGCGGGGAGGAGCAGTACTTC CASSLEPASGEEQYF
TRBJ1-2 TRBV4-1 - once TGCGCCAGCAGCCAAGATCCGGGCAGGGGCTATGGCTACACCTTC CASSQDPGRGYGYTF
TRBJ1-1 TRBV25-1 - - TGTGCCAGCCGGCTTTCCCGGAGAACTGAAGCTTTCTTT CASRLSRRTEAFF
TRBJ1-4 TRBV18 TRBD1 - TGTGCCAGCTCACCACCGAGGGGACAGAGTGCAACTAATGAAAAACTGTTTTTT CASSPPRGQSATNEKLFF
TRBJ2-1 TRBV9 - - TGTGCCAGCAGCGTAGCGCAGTACAATGAGCAGTTCTTC CASSVAQYNEQFF
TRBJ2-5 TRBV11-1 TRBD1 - TGTGCCAGCAGGGACAGGGAGACCCAGTACTTC CASRDRETQYF
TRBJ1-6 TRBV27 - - TGTGCCAGCAGATTGGAGTCCTCCTATAATTCACCCCTCCACTTT CASRLESSYNSPLHF
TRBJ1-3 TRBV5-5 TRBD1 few TGTGCCAGCAGCACCGGGACAGGGTCTGGAAACACCATATATTTT CASSTGTGSGNTIYF
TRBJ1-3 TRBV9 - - TGTGCCAGCAGCGTAGGAGGCGGGGGCAGGGCAGGTGACACCATATATTTT CASSVGGGGRAGDTIYF
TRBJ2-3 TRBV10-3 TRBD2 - TGTGCCATCAGTGAGGCGGCGGGGGCGGGGGGAGATACGCAGTATTTT CAISEAAGAGGDTQYF
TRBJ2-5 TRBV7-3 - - TGTGCCAGCAGCTTAGGGACAACGACTGAGACCCAGTACTTC CASSLGTTTETQYF
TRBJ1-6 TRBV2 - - TGTGCCAGCAGTGTACAGGGCCCTAATTCACCCCTCCACTTT CASSVQGPNSPLHF
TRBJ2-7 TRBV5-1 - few TGCGCCAGCAGCTTGGGGTGGGGAAGCTCCTACGAGCAGTACTTC CASSLGWGSSYEQYF
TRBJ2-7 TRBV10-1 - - TGCGCCAGCAGTGAGGTGAAGGGAGGCGAGCAGTACTTC CASSEVKGGEQYF
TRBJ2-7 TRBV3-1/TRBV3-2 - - TGTGCCAGCAGCCAACAGGGCTCCTACGAGCAGTACTTC CASSQQGSYEQYF
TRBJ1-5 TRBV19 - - TGTGCCAGTAGTATTCTTGGGACCTCAAGTCAGCCCCAGCATTTT CASSILGTSSQPQHF
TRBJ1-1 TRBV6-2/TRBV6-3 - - TGTGCCAGCAGTTACAGACCCACAGGAGTGAACACTGAAGCTTTCTTT CASSYRPTGVNTEAFF
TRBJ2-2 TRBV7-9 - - TGTGCCAGCAGCTTAGCCTGGGGCACCGGGGAGCTGTTTTTT CASSLAWGTGELFF
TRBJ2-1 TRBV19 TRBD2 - TGTGCCAGTAGTATAGCCTGGACTAGCCCGTATGAGCAGTTCTTC CASSIAWTSPYEQFF
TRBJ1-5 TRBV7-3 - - TGTGCCAGCAGGGATGACGGGGGTCATCAGCCCCAGCATTTT CASRDDGGHQPQHF
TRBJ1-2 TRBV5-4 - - TGTGCCAGCTCCAATCCCGTCAGACAGCGAATCGCTAACTATGGCTACACCTTC CASSNPVRQRIANYGYTF
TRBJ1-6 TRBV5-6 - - TGTGCCAGCAGCTTGAAGGGTTATAATTCACCCCTCCACTTT CASSLKGYNSPLHF
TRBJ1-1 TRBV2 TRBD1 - TGTGCCAGCAGGTGGGACAGTGGGACTGAAGCTTTCTTT CASRWDSGTEAFF
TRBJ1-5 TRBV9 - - TGTGCCCGCAGCGTAGGGGGGGGCGGGAGCAATCAGCCCCAGCATTTT CARSVGGGGSNQPQHF
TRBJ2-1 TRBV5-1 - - TGCGCCAGCAGCTTGGGGCGGAACTCCTACAATGAGCAGTTCTTC CASSLGRNSYNEQFF
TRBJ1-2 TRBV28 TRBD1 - TGTGCCAGCACCCTCGACAGGGGGCAGGGGGCTGGAGGCTACACCTTC CASTLDRGQGAGGYTF
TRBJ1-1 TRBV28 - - TGTGCCAGCAGATTAAGGGGTAGGGACACTGAAGCTTTCTTT CASRLRGRDTEAFF
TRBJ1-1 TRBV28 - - TGTGCCAGCAGGTCCCAGAACACTGAAGCTTTCTTT CASRSQNTEAFF
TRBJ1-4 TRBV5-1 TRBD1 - TGCGCCAGCAGCTTTGGGACAGGGGATCCTAATGAAAAACTGTTTTTT CASSFGTGDPNEKLFF
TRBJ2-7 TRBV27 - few TGTGCCAGCACTCCGAGGCCGGGTTCCTACGAGCAGTACTTC CASTPRPGSYEQYF